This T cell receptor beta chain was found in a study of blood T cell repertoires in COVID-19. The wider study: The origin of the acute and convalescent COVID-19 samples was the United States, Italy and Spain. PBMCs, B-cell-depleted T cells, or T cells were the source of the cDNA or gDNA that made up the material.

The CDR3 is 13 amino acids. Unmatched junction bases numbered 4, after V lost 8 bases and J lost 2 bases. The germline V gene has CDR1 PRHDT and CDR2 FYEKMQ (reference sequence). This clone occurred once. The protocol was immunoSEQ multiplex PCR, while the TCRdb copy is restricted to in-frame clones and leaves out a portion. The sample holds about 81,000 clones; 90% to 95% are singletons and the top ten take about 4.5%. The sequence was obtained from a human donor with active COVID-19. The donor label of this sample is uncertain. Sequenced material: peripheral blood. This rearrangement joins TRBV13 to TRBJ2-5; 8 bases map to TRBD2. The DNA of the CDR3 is TGTGCCAGCTGTTCGGGGGGGCAAGAGACCCAGTACTTC. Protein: CASCSGGQETQYF.